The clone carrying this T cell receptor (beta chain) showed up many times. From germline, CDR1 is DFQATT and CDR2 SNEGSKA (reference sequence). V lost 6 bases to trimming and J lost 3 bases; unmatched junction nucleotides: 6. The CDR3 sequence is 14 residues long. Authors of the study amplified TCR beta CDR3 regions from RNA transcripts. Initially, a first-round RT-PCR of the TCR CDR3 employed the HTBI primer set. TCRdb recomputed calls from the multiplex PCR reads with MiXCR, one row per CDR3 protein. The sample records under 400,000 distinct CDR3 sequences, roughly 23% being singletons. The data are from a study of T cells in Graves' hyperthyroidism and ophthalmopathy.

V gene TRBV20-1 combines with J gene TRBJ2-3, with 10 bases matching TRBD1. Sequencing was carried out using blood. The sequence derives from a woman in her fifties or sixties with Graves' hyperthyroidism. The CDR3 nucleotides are TGCAGTGCAACAGACAGGGGGCGGACAGATACGCAGTATTTT. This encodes CSATDRGRTDTQYF.